This T cell receptor beta chain was identified in a study of shared clonotypes between healthy human individuals. Germline V gives CDR1 LNHDA, CDR2 SQIVND (reference sequence). This CDR3 is 15 amino acids long. Researchers drew on roughly 89 million PBMCs for genomic DNA from unsorted samples. General study findings and limits: Clonotype sharing among donors likely depends on sequencing depth.

Genomic DNA from each subset was divided evenly over several immunoSEQ plates. Original processing methods: ImmunoSEQ only sent back junction sequences with no quality scores, so filtering was done differently. Assay used: immunoSEQ multiplex PCR; TCRdb lists only in-frame clones, some missing. V and J calls plus clone size are reproduced from that table; the DNA served to infer D and trimming. The sample records 470,000 or so clones, roughly 80% being singletons. In its sample, this clone was seen a few times. Its antigen is unidentified. This may arise from a read error, as a much more abundant clone is one base away. This sample includes further DNA sequences coding for the same CDR3.

The TCR was taken from a woman between 35 and 50 years old in good health. Some clones in this sample may be carry-over from other donors' samples. V and J are TRBV19 and TRBJ2-2, with TRBD1 matching over 9 bases. Sequenced input: PBMCs. The CDR3 sequence is CASSSGDRDTGELFF. CDR3 bases: TGTGCCAGTAGTTCCGGGGACAGGGACACTGGGGAGCTGTTTTTT.